This section outlines one TCR beta chain sequence together with its context. Its antigen is still unknown. Profiled with immunoSEQ multiplex PCR; TCRdb holds only in-frame clones, not every one. The table records around 140,000 clones, over 90% of them present only once. This record comes from a study of T cell responses to AZD1222 COVID-19 vaccine. About the study: Analyses pooled second doses at about 4 or about 12 weeks.

General study points: White British donors predominated, females outnumbered males, and clonal diversity was possibly underestimated.

The CDR3 loop spans 11 amino acids. Germline lookup yields CDR1 SEHNR and CDR2 FQNEAQ (reference sequence). The V gene lost 2 bases and the J gene lost 2 bases, with 1 base spanning the gap. This chain joins TRBV7-9 and TRBJ2-7; no firm D call. The sequence derives from an adult in good health. Sequenced here: peripheral blood, sampled on day 0 of AZD1222 vaccination. The CDR3 protein is CASSLTYEQYF. DNA for the CDR3: TGTGCCAGCAGCTTAACCTACGAGCAGTACTTC.